Listed below are T cell receptor beta chains from one sample, sequenced in a study of graft-versus-host responses after intestinal transplantation. Profiling relied on immunoSEQ multiplex PCR, and the TCRdb table lists in-frame clones only, not all of them. The sample records 30,000 to 45,000 clones, under 85% being singletons. The material was PBMCs, obtained 1070 days after transplant. These receptors all come from a human patient who received an intestinal transplant, so some T cells may come from the graft donor. Each CDR3 is given with its conserved first and last residue. The order of the fields is CDR3 length, J gene, D gene, V gene, clone size, CDR3 protein, CDR3 DNA. A D gene is named only where the DNA matches it firmly. A clone size is listed for some rows: how often the clone was seen (once, few, many), or a class if it is expanded.

>15|TRBJ1-1|TRBD1|TRBV6-6|NA
CASSLTGGMNTEAFF
TGTGCCAGCAGTTTGACAGGGGGGATGAACACTGAAGCTTTCTTT
>12|TRBJ2-7|NA|TRBV6-1|NA
CASSERYYEQYF
TGTGCCAGCAGTGAACGATACTACGAGCAGTACTTC
>18|TRBJ1-5|TRBD1|TRBV6-1|NA
CASSASRSDRVGNQPQHF
TGTGCCAGCAGTGCGTCCAGGTCGGACAGGGTTGGGAATCAGCCCCAGCATTTT
>16|TRBJ2-3|NA|TRBV5-4|NA
CASSLKLRASTDTQYF
TGTGCCAGCAGCTTGAAACTCCGTGCTAGCACAGATACGCAGTATTTT
>14|TRBJ2-7|NA|TRBV4-1|NA
CASSQEPTGYEQYF
TGCGCCAGCAGCCAAGAACCCACGGGCTACGAGCAGTACTTC
>15|TRBJ1-5|TRBD1|TRBV5-1|NA
CASSLEGDRDQPQHF
TGCGCCAGCAGCTTGGAAGGGGACAGAGATCAGCCCCAGCATTTT
>17|TRBJ2-1|TRBD2|TRBV5-1|NA
CASSLRGGPPPYNEQFF
TGCGCCAGCAGCTTGCGGGGGGGCCCGCCTCCCTACAATGAGCAGTTCTTC
>14|TRBJ2-5|NA|TRBV11-3|NA
CASSRGGGEETQYF
TGTGCCAGCAGCCGAGGGGGGGGCGAGGAGACCCAGTACTTC
>16|TRBJ2-1|TRBD2|TRBV19|few
CASSIDNQRGGGEQFF
TGTGCCAGTAGTATAGATAACCAGCGGGGGGGCGGTGAGCAGTTCTTC
>14|TRBJ1-5|NA|TRBV19|NA
CASRNREGNQPQHF
TGTGCCAGTAGAAACAGGGAGGGCAATCAGCCCCAGCATTTT
>12|TRBJ2-7|TRBD2|TRBV19|NA
CASTGGSYEQYF
TGTGCCAGTACGGGGGGCTCCTACGAGCAGTACTTC
>16|TRBJ2-4|TRBD2|TRBV5-4|NA
CASSFAGTSGGNIQYF
TGTGCCAGCAGCTTTGCCGGGACTAGCGGGGGAAACATTCAGTACTTC
>20|TRBJ2-1|TRBD2|TRBV19|NA
CASSIESTGQTSGIYNEQFF
TGTGCCAGTAGTATAGAGTCGACAGGCCAAACTAGCGGGATCTACAATGAGCAGTTCTTC
>14|TRBJ2-2|NA|TRBV6-4|NA
CASSTGLNTGELFF
TGTGCCAGCAGTACAGGGCTGAACACCGGGGAGCTGTTTTTT
>16|TRBJ2-2|NA|TRBV7-9|NA
CASSLAVAVNTGELFF
TGTGCCAGCAGCTTAGCGGTAGCGGTTAACACCGGGGAGCTGTTTTTT
>11|TRBJ2-7|NA|TRBV29-1|NA
CSAIHGYEQYF
TGCAGCGCCATTCATGGCTACGAGCAGTACTTC
>16|TRBJ2-7|TRBD1|TRBV5-1|NA
CASSPTTGTGVYEQYF
TGCGCCAGCAGCCCTACAACCGGGACAGGGGTCTACGAGCAGTACTTC
>14|TRBJ1-4|NA|TRBV7-9|NA
CASSPGGTNEKLFF
TGTGCCAGCAGTCCTGGTGGAACTAATGAAAAACTGTTTTTT
>14|TRBJ2-3|TRBD2|TRBV4-2|NA
CASSQGTSADTQYF
TGTGCCAGCAGCCAAGGTACTAGCGCTGATACGCAGTATTTT
>14|TRBJ2-7|NA|TRBV6-5|NA
CASSYSGPPYEQYF
TGTGCCAGCAGTTACTCGGGCCCCCCCTACGAGCAGTACTTC
>14|TRBJ2-7|NA|TRBV6-5|NA
CASSVQGRGYEQYF
TGTGCCAGCAGTGTTCAGGGTCGGGGATACGAGCAGTACTTC
>15|TRBJ1-4|TRBD1|TRBV6-1|few
CASSELTGENEKLFF
TGTGCCAGCAGTGAGCTGACAGGGGAAAATGAAAAACTGTTTTTT